This entry is about one T cell receptor (beta chain). Its antigen is not identified. Clones were sequenced by immunoSEQ multiplex PCR, and TCRdb holds only the in-frame ones, with some missing. The table has around 99,000 clones, roughly 87% seen once. This entry comes from a study of T cell responses to AZD1222 COVID-19 vaccine. Study-wide results and limits: Spike-specific TCR breadth and depth grew following two AZD1222 doses. Among spike-specific TCRs, nearly half reportedly target unmutated variant regions.

This CDR3 has 17 residues. Germline V lookup: CDR1 SGHAT, CDR2 FQNNGV. Trimming at V came to 0 bases and at J to 1 base, leaving 8 bases not matched to a gene. The gene calls are TRBV11-2 and TRBJ2-5; 7 nucleotides agree with TRBD1. Material: peripheral blood, obtained on day 0 of AZD1222 vaccination. The clonotype originates from an adult in good health. This CDR3 reads CASSLDALTGFQETQYF. The DNA of the CDR3 is TGTGCCAGCAGCTTAGATGCCCTGACAGGGTTCCAAGAGACCCAGTACTTC. Full variable domain (remainder filled in from reference TRBV11-2 and TRBJ2-5): EAGVAQSPRYKIIEKRQSVAFWCNPISGHATLYWYQQILGQGPKLLIQFQNNGVVDDSQLPKDRFSAERLKGVDSTLKIQPAKLEDSAVYLCASSLDALTGFQETQYFGPGTRLLVL.